This T cell receptor beta chain comes out of a study of cytomegalovirus exposure and HLA in healthy donors. As for the study in general: Approximately 180 million T cells yielded roughly 120 million unique TCR beta sequences, as an earlier analysis found. Study-wide results and limits: Sequences of the TCR beta chain were said to predict the HLA-A and HLA-B alleles of most subjects accurately. Researchers reported in a later analysis that a missense DCLRE1C variant was tied to TCR beta V- and J-gene trimming. According to the study, 160 or so TCR beta chains were cytomegalovirus-associated.

Germline V gene lookup returns CDR1 MDHEN and CDR2 SYDVKM. This CDR3 spans 15 amino acids. V shed 4 bases and J shed 4 bases, with 11 bases lying between them. This clone occurred a few times. Antigen unknown. Both 60 Vbeta primers and 13 Jbeta primers went into the PCR. Using immunoSEQ multiplex PCR, the repertoire was profiled, and TCRdb retains in-frame clones only, with some absent. The sample lists about 120,000 clones, 66% occurring once. The TCR was taken from a man aged 18 to 30 in good health and CMV-seronegative. The V gene is TRBV28, the J gene TRBJ2-6; D is ambiguous. The sample consisted of PBMCs. The CDR3, as DNA: TGTGCCAGCAGTTCGAAACTTTCCGGGGCCAACGTCCTGACTTTC. Translating it yields CASSSKLSGANVLTF.